The 29 T cell receptor beta chains presented below share a single source sample, sequenced in a study of shared T cell receptors in the human thymus. Generated by immunoSEQ multiplex PCR, the TCRdb table keeps only in-frame clones and is missing some. This repertoire shows 500,000 to 850,000 clones, 80% to 90% found once; its top ten account for over 0.008%. In addition, the sample was reused for a study of human thymus T cells.

Sample: thymocytes. The receptors were gathered from a boy younger than two with a congenital heart defect.

V is TRBV28 and J is TRBJ2-7; D unclear. Per germline, CDR1 MDHEN and CDR2 SYDVKM. This CDR3 contains 11 residues. The V end lost 5 bases, the J end lost 6 bases, and 8 bases lay between the germline ends. CDR3 DNA sequence: TGTGCCAGCAGTCTTCCCCCCGAGCAGTACTTC. It yields the protein CASSLPPEQYF.

The chain employs TRBV29-1 and TRBJ1-1; D might be TRBD1 (6 bases). Germline loops: CDR1 SQVTM, CDR2 ANQGSEA. The CDR3 length is 13 residues. Trimming pared 8 bases from V and 4 bases from J, leaving 17 bases between. The DNA of the CDR3 is TGCAGCTTGACTCAGGGGTGGACCACTGAAGCTTTCTTT. Its translation is CSLTQGWTTEAFF. The full variable domain, in which reference TRBV29-1 and TRBJ1-1 provide the parts outside the CDR3, is SAVISQKPSRDICQRGTSLTIQCQVDSQVTMMFWYRQQPGQSLTLIATANQGSEATYESGFVIDKFPISRPNLTFSTLTVSNMSPEDSSIYLCSLTQGWTTEAFFGQGTRLTVV.

The chain carries TRBV29-1 and TRBJ1-5; the match to TRBD1 covers 10 bases. CDR1 and CDR2 from the germline V gene are SQVTM and ANQGSEA. After removal of 5 bases from V and 0 bases from J, the junction contained 7 bases not matched to a gene. This CDR3 is built from 16 residues. The CDR3 spells CSVRTGGKNSNQPQHF. The CDR3 nucleotides read TGCAGCGTTCGGACAGGGGGGAAAAATAGCAATCAGCCCCAGCATTTT.

The CDR3 here is CASSFPGRGNSSSPLHF. The CDR3 DNA is TGTGCCAGCAGCTTCCCCGGCCGGGGGAACAGTAGTTCACCCCTCCACTTT. The V gene is TRBV7-9, the J gene TRBJ1-6; D possibly corresponds to TRBD1 (5 bases). The V and J ends lost 3 bases and 9 bases respectively, with 21 bases between them. Germline V gene lookup returns CDR1 SEHNR and CDR2 FQNEAQ (reference sequence). This CDR3 is 17 amino acids long.

V gene TRBV4-1 combines with J gene TRBJ1-4; no clear D. CDR1 and CDR2 from the germline V gene are MGHRA and YSYEKL. Trimming shortened V by 0 bases and J by 5 bases, and 16 bases separated the two germline ends. The CDR3 loop spans 17 amino acids. CDR3 loop: CASSQDSEGDPNEKLFF. The CDR3 DNA reads TGCGCCAGCAGCCAAGATTCGGAGGGAGACCCGAATGAAAAACTGTTTTTT.

The V gene is TRBV7-2, the J gene TRBJ1-2; TRBD1 agrees at 9 bases. The length of the CDR3 is 13 residues. Germline-derived CDR1 and CDR2 are SGHTA and FQGNSA. Unmatched junction bases numbered 8, after V lost 5 bases and J lost 10 bases. The CDR3 loop reads CASSPRDRDHYTF. CDR3 nucleotides: TGTGCCAGCAGCCCCCGGGACAGGGACCACTACACCTTC.

This chain joins TRBV2 and TRBJ2-1; TRBD2 matches at 11 bases. V lost 4 bases, J lost 7 bases, and 3 bases stayed unmatched. The length of the CDR3 is 14 residues. CDR1 and CDR2 (germline): SNHLY, FYNNEI. The CDR3 sequence is CASSGGLAVNEQFF. CDR3 in DNA: TGTGCCAGCAGTGGGGGACTAGCGGTGAATGAGCAGTTCTTC.

The chain couples TRBV4-3 to TRBJ2-3; 11 nucleotides match TRBD1. The V and J ends lost 3 bases and 5 bases, in that order; junction bases with no gene match: 4. The germline gives CDR1 LGHNA, CDR2 YSLEER. The CDR3 consists of 15 residues. The CDR3 DNA follows: TGCGCCAGCAGCCATTGGACAGGGGGCCAAGATACGCAGTATTTT. Translated, it gives CASSHWTGGQDTQYF.

The chain links TRBV6-8 to TRBJ1-6; D gene uncertain. Germline CDR1 MNHGY, CDR2 SAAAGT. V gave up 0 bases and J gave up 0 bases, with 12 bases separating them. This CDR3 comprises 18 residues. CDR3 bases: TGTGCCAGCAGTTACTCGTTTTGCGGGAGCTCCTATAATTCACCCCTCCACTTT. It is translated as CASSYSFCGSSYNSPLHF.

The chain has TRBV6-4 and TRBJ2-7, with D perhaps matching TRBD1 (6 bases). Trimming took off 0 bases at V and 0 bases at J, with 12 bases between the two ends. CDR3 size: 16 residues. Germline-derived CDR1 and CDR2 are MRHNA and SNTAGT. In nucleotides, the CDR3 is TGTGCCAGCAGTGACTCGAACGACAGGTCCTCCTACGAGCAGTACTTC. Translated: CASSDSNDRSSYEQYF.

V usage is TRBV6-5 and J usage is TRBJ2-1; 8 nucleotides align to TRBD1. This CDR3 contains 16 residues. CDR1 is MNHEY and CDR2 is SVGAGI in the germline V gene. V gave up 1 base and J gave up 2 bases; unmatched junction bases: 4. The CDR3 protein is CASSYFRTGPYNEQFF. The CDR3, as DNA: TGTGCCAGCAGTTACTTCCGGACAGGGCCCTACAATGAGCAGTTCTTC.

The rearrangement links TRBV18 to TRBJ2-7; 10 bases agree with TRBD1. The CDR3 is 18 amino acids. V lost 3 bases and J lost 0; bases outside the gene matches: 11. Germline values: CDR1 KGHSH, CDR2 LQKENI. This CDR3 reads CASSPGQGRTSSSYEQYF. CDR3 coding DNA: TGTGCCAGCTCACCGGGACAGGGGAGGACTAGCTCCTCCTACGAGCAGTACTTC.

The chain combines TRBV18 with TRBJ1-1; D ambiguous. The CDR3 has 17 amino acids. V lost 2 bases, J lost 1 base, and 17 bases lay in between. Germline CDR1 KGHSH, CDR2 LQKENI. The CDR3 coding sequence is TGTGCCAGCTCACCAGGACGGGGATACGTCGAGAACACTGAAGCTTTCTTT. Its protein is CASSPGRGYVENTEAFF.

The chain combines TRBV7-9 with TRBJ2-7; 11 bases map to TRBD2. CDR1 is SEHNR, CDR2 FQNEAQ, per germline (reference sequence). The V segment lost 1 base and the J segment 0 bases; nucleotides outside the gene matches: 2. The CDR3 consists of 16 residues. Here the CDR3 reads CASSLEGTSGSYEQYF. The CDR3 nucleotides are TGTGCCAGCAGCTTAGAAGGGACTAGCGGCTCCTACGAGCAGTACTTC. The whole variable domain, remainder taken from reference TRBV7-9 and TRBJ2-7, is DTGVSQNPRHKITKRGQNVTFRCDPISEHNRLYWYRQTLGQGPEFLTYFQNEAQLEKSRLLSDRFSAERPKGSFSTLEIQRTEQGDSAMYLCASSLEGTSGSYEQYFGPGTRLTVT.

This chain uses TRBV4-3 with TRBJ2-5, with D possibly TRBD1 on 5 matching bases. The V gene lost 0 bases and the J gene lost 9 bases, with 20 bases spanning the gap. Per the germline V gene, CDR1 is LGHNA and CDR2 is YSLEER. This CDR3 spans 16 amino acids. CDR3 loop: CASSQDGPDPGRAQYF. CDR3 in DNA: TGCGCCAGCAGCCAAGATGGGCCGGACCCAGGCAGGGCCCAGTACTTC.

This chain uses TRBV7-9 with TRBJ1-2; 7 bases are a match to TRBD1. From germline, CDR1 is SEHNR and CDR2 FQNEAQ (reference sequence). The CDR3 sequence is 15 residues long. V lost 5 bases to trimming and J lost 2 bases; unmatched junction nucleotides: 8. The CDR3 bases are TGTGCCAGCAGCCTATGGGACAGAGAAAACTATGGCTACACCTTC. Amino acids: CASSLWDRENYGYTF.

CDR3 residues: CATRSPLARERDTQYF. CDR3 bases: TGTGCCACCAGGAGTCCACTAGCGAGAGAACGGGATACGCAGTATTTT. The rearrangement uses TRBV10-3 and TRBJ2-3; 7 bases fit TRBD2. This CDR3 region has 16 residues. Trimming took 10 bases from V and 6 from J; bases not matched to a gene: 19. Germline CDR1 is ENHRY and CDR2 is SYGVKD.

The chain combines TRBV6-1 with TRBJ1-5; 8 bases align to TRBD1. This CDR3 is built from 17 residues. Trimming at V came to 0 bases and at J to 0 bases, leaving 4 bases not matched to a gene. Germline V lookup: CDR1 MNHNS, CDR2 SASEGT. The CDR3: CASSEAPGQASNQPQHF. CDR3 in DNA: TGTGCCAGCAGTGAAGCCCCGGGACAGGCTAGCAATCAGCCCCAGCATTTT.

The rearrangement links TRBV11-2 to TRBJ2-5, with 10 bases fitting TRBD2. Trimming at V came to 7 bases and at J to 4 bases, leaving 15 bases not matched to a gene. This CDR3 has 17 residues. The germline gives CDR1 SGHAT, CDR2 FQNNGV. This CDR3 is CASTIGLAERSGETQYF. CDR3 nucleotide sequence: TGTGCCAGCACCATAGGACTAGCGGAGCGAAGCGGAGAGACCCAGTACTTC.

The chain links TRBV19 to TRBJ2-3, with 9 bases lining up with TRBD2. Losses at the gene ends were 7 bases for V and 2 bases for J; bases not matched to a gene: 4. The CDR3 spans 14 residues. Germline-derived CDR1 and CDR2 are LNHDA and SQIVND (reference sequence). CDR3 in DNA: TGTGCCAGTAACAGCGGGGGGCCCACAGATACGCAGTATTTT. Protein: CASNSGGPTDTQYF.

This sequence joins TRBV15 and TRBJ1-1; D remains ambiguous. The germline gives CDR1 LNHNV, CDR2 YYDKDF (reference sequence). V shed 1 base and J shed 1 base, with 13 bases lying between them. There are 16 residues in the CDR3. CDR3 amino acids: CATSRAPPVENTEAFF. The CDR3 DNA reads TGTGCCACCAGCAGAGCTCCGCCGGTTGAGAACACTGAAGCTTTCTTT.

V and J are TRBV14 and TRBJ2-1; 10 positions match TRBD1. CDR3 size: 18 residues. The V gene end was trimmed by 5 bases and the J gene end by 0 bases; junction bases not matched to a gene: 10. CDR1 is SGHDN, CDR2 FVKESK, per germline. The CDR3 sequence is CASSSRDRGTSSYNEQFF. The DNA of the CDR3 is TGTGCCAGCAGCTCCCGGGACAGGGGAACTAGCTCCTACAATGAGCAGTTCTTC.

The chain links TRBV5-1 to TRBJ2-1; 10 bases match TRBD1. The CDR3 has 16 residues. V lost 2 bases to trimming and J lost 2 bases; unmatched junction nucleotides: 4. CDR1 and CDR2 from the germline V gene are SGHRS and YFSETQ. The CDR3 here is CASSFADRGPYNEQFF. The CDR3 region has the DNA TGCGCCAGCAGCTTCGCAGACAGGGGGCCCTACAATGAGCAGTTCTTC.

The chain couples TRBV4-3 to TRBJ1-1, with D possibly being TRBD1 (5 bases). Deletions cut 4 bases from V and 3 bases from J, with 15 bases between. The CDR3 is 15 residues long. Germline V gene sequence: CDR1 LGHNA, CDR2 YSLEER. The DNA of the CDR3 is TGCGCCAGCAGCCCTTCAATAAGGGGTTACACTGAAGCTTTCTTT. It encodes CASSPSIRGYTEAFF.

The chain carries TRBV9 and TRBJ1-6, with TRBD1 as a possible D gene (6 bases). This CDR3 spans 18 amino acids. Trimming left V 3 bases short and J 5 bases short, with 21 bases between. Germline V gene sequence: CDR1 SGDLS, CDR2 YYNGEE. The CDR3 region is CASSALRPGTGHNSPLHF. DNA of the CDR3: TGTGCCAGCAGCGCTCTACGACCGGGAACAGGGCATAATTCACCCCTCCACTTT.

The V and J genes are TRBV7-8 and TRBJ1-4, with TRBD1 matching 8 bases. The CDR3 totals 17 residues. The V gene end was trimmed by 8 bases and the J gene end by 0 bases; junction bases not matched to a gene: 11. Germline V gene lookup returns CDR1 SGHVS and CDR2 FQNEAQ. The CDR3 DNA reads as TGTGCCAGCGGACGACCGACAGGGGAGGCAACTAATGAAAAACTGTTTTTT. Its protein product is CASGRPTGEATNEKLFF.

The chain has TRBV25-1 and TRBJ2-7, with a possible D match to TRBD2 (5 bases). This CDR3 is 12 amino acids long. The germline gives CDR1 MGHDK, CDR2 SYGVNS. The V gene lost 6 bases and the J gene lost 5 bases, with 11 bases spanning the gap. CDR3 sequence (DNA): TGTGCCAGCAGCGGCGGGCCCCACGAGCAGTACTTC. Protein: CASSGGPHEQYF.

The chain is built from TRBV5-6 and TRBJ2-7; TRBD1 aligns across 7 bases. J gave up 2 bases and V 3 bases, and 14 bases lay outside the gene matches. CDR1 SGHDT and CDR2 YYEEEE come from the germline V gene. This CDR3 spans 17 amino acids. The CDR3 is CASSSLTRDRDTYEQYF. The DNA of the CDR3 is TGTGCCAGCAGCTCACTCACACGGGACAGAGATACCTACGAGCAGTACTTC.

The chain joins TRBV19 to TRBJ1-6; 8 bases align to TRBD1. The CDR3 consists of 14 residues. After removal of 6 bases from V and 8 bases from J, the junction contained 6 bases not matched to a gene. Germline V gene data show CDR1 as LNHDA and CDR2 as SQIVND (reference sequence). The DNA of the CDR3 is TGTGCCAGTAGGACAGGGGAAGGGTATTCACCCCTCCACTTT. It encodes CASRTGEGYSPLHF.